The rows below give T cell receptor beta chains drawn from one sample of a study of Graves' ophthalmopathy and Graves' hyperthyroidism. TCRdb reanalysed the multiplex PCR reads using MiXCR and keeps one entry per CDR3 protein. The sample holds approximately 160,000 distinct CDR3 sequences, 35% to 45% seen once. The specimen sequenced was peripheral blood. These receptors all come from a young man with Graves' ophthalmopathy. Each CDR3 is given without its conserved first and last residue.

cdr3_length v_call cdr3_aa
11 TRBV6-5 ASRYDGDGGYT
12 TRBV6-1 ASSENDDGGTQY
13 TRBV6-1 ASSEETSPGNTIY
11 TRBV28 ASSLARNYGYT
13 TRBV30 AWNGGDSSGNTIY
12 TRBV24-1 ATSPRLNTGELF
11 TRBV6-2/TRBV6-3 ASSWDSRYEQY
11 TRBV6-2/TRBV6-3 ASSYSTGHEQY
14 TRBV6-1 ASSDQTSGNTYEQY
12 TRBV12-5 ASEEAGTNTEAF
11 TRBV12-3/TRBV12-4 ASRLEALHEQY
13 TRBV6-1 ASSHIGTGEYEQY
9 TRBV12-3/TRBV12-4 ASSGAYEQY
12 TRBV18 ASSPRKGKETQY
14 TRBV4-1 ASSLNLAGRNYEQY
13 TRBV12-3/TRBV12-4 ASSTSGRGSYEQY
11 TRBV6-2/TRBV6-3 ASSLYEGYGYT
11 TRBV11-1 ATSRVGAYEQY
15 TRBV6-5 ASSYHPGGQGNSPLH
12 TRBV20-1 SARFAGPSYEQY
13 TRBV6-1 ASSRLRKGGYEQY
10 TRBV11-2 ASSPHGLEQY
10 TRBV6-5 ASRGGPYEQY
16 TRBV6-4 ASSALPGQGGKNTEAF
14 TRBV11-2 ASSPKGLAGAETQY
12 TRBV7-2 ASSQSRTSYEQY
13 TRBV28 ASVEQGASSTEAF
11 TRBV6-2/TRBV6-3 ASSYSVQETQY
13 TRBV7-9 ASSSGPRTNYEQY
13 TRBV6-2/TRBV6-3 ASSYGRVGFGEQY
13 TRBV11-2 ASSPSGGLNTEAF
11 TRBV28 ASTREFGNEQY
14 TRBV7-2 ASSDSGRKLPYEQY
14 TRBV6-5 ASSYSGTSGYYEQY
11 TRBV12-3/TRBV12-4 ASRPNSGTPLH
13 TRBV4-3 ASSQDRGMNTEAF
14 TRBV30 AWSDRGQPNQETQY
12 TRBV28 ASSPIGSKNIQY
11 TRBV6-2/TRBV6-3 ASSTGSWNEQY
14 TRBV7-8 ASSLATGTGQETQY
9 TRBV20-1 SATEGYGYT
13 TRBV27 ASSPGGGFQETQY
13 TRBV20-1 SARSGELSGNTIY
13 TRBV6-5 ASRQDRGLNSPLH